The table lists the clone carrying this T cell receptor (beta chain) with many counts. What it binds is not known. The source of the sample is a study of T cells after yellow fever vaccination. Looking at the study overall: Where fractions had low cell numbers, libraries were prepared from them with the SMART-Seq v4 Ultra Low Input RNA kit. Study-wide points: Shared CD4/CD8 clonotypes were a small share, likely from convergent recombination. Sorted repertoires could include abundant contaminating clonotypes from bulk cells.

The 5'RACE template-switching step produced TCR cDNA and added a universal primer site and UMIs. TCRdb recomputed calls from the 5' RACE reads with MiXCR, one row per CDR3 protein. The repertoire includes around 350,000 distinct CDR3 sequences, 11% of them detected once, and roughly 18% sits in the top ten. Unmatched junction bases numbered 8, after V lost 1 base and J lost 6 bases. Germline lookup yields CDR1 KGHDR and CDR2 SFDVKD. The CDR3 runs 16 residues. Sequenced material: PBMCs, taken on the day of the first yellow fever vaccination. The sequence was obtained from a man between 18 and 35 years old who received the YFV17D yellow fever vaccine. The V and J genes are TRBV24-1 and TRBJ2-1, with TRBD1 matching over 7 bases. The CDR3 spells CATSDFAGAGGNEQFF. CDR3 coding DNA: TGTGCCACCAGTGATTTCGCCGGGGCAGGGGGCAATGAGCAGTTCTTC.